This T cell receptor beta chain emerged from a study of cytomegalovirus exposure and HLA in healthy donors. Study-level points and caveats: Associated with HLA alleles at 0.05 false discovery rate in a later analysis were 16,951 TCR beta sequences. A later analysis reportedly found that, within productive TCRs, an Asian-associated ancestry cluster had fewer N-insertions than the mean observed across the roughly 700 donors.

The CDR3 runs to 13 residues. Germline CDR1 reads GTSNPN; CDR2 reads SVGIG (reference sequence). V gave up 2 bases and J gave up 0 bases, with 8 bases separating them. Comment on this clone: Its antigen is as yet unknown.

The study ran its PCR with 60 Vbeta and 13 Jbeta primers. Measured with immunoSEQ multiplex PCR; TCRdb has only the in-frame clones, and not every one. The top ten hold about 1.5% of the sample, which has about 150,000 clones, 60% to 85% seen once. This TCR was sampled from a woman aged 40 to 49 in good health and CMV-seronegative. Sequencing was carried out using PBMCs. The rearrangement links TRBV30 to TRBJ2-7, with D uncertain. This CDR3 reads CAWSLGTSYEQYF. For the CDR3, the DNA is TGTGCCTGGAGTCTTGGCACCTCCTACGAGCAGTACTTC.